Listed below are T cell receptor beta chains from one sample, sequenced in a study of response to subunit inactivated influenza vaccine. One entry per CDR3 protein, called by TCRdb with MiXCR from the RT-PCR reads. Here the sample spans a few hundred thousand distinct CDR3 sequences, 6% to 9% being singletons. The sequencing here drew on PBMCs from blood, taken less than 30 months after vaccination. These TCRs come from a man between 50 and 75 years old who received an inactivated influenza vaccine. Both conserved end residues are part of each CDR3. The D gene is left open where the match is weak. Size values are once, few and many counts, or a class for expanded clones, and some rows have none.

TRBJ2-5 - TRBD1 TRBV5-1 CASSWDRGTVPGETQYF TGCGCCAGCAGTTGGGACAGGGGGACAGTACCGGGAGAGACCCAGTACTTC
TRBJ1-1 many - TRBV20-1 CSARFSRNTEAFF TGCAGTGCTAGATTCTCCAGGAACACTGAAGCTTTCTTT
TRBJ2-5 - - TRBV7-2 CASSLVVSEGETQYF TGTGCCAGCAGCTTGGTGGTGTCTGAAGGGGAGACCCAGTACTTC
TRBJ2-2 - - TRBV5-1 CASSLEQANTGELFF TGCGCCAGCAGCTTGGAACAAGCGAACACCGGGGAGCTGTTTTTT
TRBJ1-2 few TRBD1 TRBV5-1 CASSPAGTEYGYTF TGCGCCAGCAGCCCAGCAGGGACAGAGTATGGCTACACCTTC
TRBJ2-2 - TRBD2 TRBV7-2 CASSRRLAEGPGELFF TGTGCCAGCAGCAGAAGACTAGCGGAGGGGCCCGGGGAGCTGTTTTTT
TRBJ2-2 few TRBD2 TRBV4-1 CASSQPLAANTGELFF TGCGCCAGCAGCCAACCACTAGCGGCAAACACCGGGGAGCTGTTTTTT
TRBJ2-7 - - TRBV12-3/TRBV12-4 CASTLGISSYEQYF TGTGCCAGCACTTTGGGGATTAGCTCCTACGAGCAGTACTTC
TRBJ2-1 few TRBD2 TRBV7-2 CASSMAGTSGTEQFF TGTGCCAGCAGCATGGCCGGGACTAGCGGAACTGAGCAGTTCTTC
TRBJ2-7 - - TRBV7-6 CASSLGSNAEQYF TGTGCCAGCAGCTTAGGGTCTAATGCCGAGCAGTACTTC
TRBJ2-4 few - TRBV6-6 CASSYGVANIQYF TGTGCCAGCAGTTACGGGGTAGCGAACATTCAGTACTTC
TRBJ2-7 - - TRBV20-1 CSAIRPGHNSYEQYF TGCAGTGCTATCCGCCCGGGACACAACTCCTACGAGCAGTACTTC
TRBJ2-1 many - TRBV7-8 CASSLVQGHFGEQFF TGTGCCAGCAGCTTAGTCCAGGGGCATTTCGGTGAGCAGTTCTTC
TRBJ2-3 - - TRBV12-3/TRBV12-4 CASRGTYTQYF TGTGCCAGCAGGGGGACTTATACGCAGTATTTT
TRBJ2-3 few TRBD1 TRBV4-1 CASSHIGQGANDTQYF TGCGCCAGCAGCCATATAGGACAGGGGGCGAACGATACGCAGTATTTT
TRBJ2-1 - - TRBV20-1 CSARGAGPENYNEQFF TGCAGTGCTAGAGGGGCTGGACCAGAGAACTACAATGAGCAGTTCTTC
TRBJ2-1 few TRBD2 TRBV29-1 CSVGRGSGMSNEQFF TGCAGCGTTGGACGAGGTAGCGGGATGAGCAATGAGCAGTTCTTC